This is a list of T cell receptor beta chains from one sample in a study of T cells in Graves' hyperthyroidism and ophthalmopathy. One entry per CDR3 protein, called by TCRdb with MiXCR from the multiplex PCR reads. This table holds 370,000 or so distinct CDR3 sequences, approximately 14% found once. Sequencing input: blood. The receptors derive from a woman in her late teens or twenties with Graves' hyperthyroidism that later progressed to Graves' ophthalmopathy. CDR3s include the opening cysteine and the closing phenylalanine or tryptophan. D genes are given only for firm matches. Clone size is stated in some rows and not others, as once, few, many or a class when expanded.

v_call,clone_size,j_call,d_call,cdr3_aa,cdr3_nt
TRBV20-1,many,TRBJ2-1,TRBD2,CSASSSGRVSSYNEQFF,TGCAGTGCTAGTAGTAGCGGGAGGGTTAGCTCCTACAATGAGCAGTTCTTC
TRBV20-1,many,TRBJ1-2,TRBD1,CSARVGRGRGYTF,TGCAGTGCTAGGGTCGGCAGGGGGCGTGGCTACACCTTC
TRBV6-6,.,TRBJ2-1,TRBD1,CASSYTGQPQDNEQFF,TGTGCCAGCAGTTACACGGGACAGCCCCAAGACAATGAGCAGTTCTTC
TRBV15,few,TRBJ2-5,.,CATSPSYQETQYF,TGTGCCACCAGCCCTAGCTACCAAGAGACCCAGTACTTC
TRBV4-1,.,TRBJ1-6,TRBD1,CASSQDRGQGNSPLHF,TGCGCCAGCAGCCAAGATCGGGGACAGGGGAATTCACCCCTCCACTTT
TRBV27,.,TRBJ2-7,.,CASSLSKSSSYEQYF,TGTGCCAGCAGTTTATCGAAGTCAAGCTCCTACGAGCAGTACTTC
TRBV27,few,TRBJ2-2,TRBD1,CASSATGGTGTRELFF,TGTGCCAGCAGTGCAACAGGGGGCACTGGAACCCGGGAGCTGTTTTTT
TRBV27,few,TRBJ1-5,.,CASSLLEQPQHF,TGTGCCAGCAGTTTACTGGAACAGCCCCAGCATTTT
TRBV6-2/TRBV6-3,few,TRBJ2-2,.,CASTSDTTGELFF,TGTGCCAGCACCTCGGACACCACCGGGGAGCTGTTTTTT
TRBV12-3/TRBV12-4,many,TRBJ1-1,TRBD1,CASSQGRRGLSEAFF,TGTGCCAGCAGCCAAGGACGCAGGGGGCTTTCTGAAGCTTTCTTT
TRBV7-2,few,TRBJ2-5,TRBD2,CASSFNPLRGRTKETQYF,TGTGCCAGCAGCTTTAACCCTTTGCGCGGGAGGACCAAAGAGACCCAGTACTTC
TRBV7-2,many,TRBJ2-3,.,CASSLALLTDTQYF,TGTGCCAGCAGCTTAGCGTTACTCACAGATACGCAGTATTTT
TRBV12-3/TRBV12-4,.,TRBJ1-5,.,CASGENQPQHF,TGTGCCTCCGGGGAGAATCAGCCCCAGCATTTT
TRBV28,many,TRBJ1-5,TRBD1,CASSFRQRTGGSLYSNQPQHF,TGTGCCAGCAGTTTTAGGCAACGGACAGGGGGCTCTCTGTATAGCAATCAGCCCCAGCATTTT
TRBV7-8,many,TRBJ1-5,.,CASSPFGGYSNQPQHF,TGTGCCAGCAGCCCCTTTGGCGGGTATTCAAATCAGCCCCAGCATTTT
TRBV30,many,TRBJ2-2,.,CAWTQAATGELFF,TGTGCCTGGACACAGGCGGCCACCGGGGAGCTGTTTTTT
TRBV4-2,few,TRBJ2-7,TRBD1,CASSQSDRGVTYEQYF,TGTGCCAGCAGCCAATCCGACAGGGGGGTCACCTACGAGCAGTACTTC
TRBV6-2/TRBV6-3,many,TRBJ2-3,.,CASSYQAEPSADTQYF,TGTGCCAGCAGTTACCAGGCGGAGCCTAGCGCAGATACGCAGTATTTT
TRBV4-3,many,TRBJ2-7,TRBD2,CASSQDLAGGGYEQYF,TGCGCCAGCAGCCAAGATCTAGCGGGAGGGGGATACGAGCAGTACTTC
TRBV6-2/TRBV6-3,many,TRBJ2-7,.,CASSYPLGGTYEQYF,TGTGCCAGCAGTTACCCTTTAGGCGGGACCTACGAGCAGTACTTC
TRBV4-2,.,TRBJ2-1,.,CASSPAGPLSYNEQFF,TGTGCCAGCAGCCCAGCGGGCCCCCTCTCCTACAATGAGCAGTTCTTC
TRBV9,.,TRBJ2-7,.,CASSATRDNYEQYF,TGTGCCAGCAGCGCGACCCGGGACAACTACGAGCAGTACTTC
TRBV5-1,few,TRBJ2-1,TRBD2,CASSSGGGHSYNEQFF,TGCGCCAGCAGTTCCGGGGGGGGACACTCCTACAATGAGCAGTTCTTC
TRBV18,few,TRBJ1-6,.,CASSPRALDSPLHF,TGTGCCAGCTCACCGAGGGCGCTCGATTCACCCCTCCACTTT
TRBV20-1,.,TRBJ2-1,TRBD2,CSARTILAGLYNEQFF,TGCAGTGCTAGGACAATCTTAGCGGGCCTTTACAATGAGCAGTTCTTC
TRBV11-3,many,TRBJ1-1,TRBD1,CASSQNRDRGTEAFF,TGTGCCAGCAGTCAAAACCGGGACAGGGGCACTGAAGCTTTCTTT
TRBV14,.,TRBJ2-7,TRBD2,CASSQGSTSGRIYEQYF,TGTGCCAGCAGCCAAGGCTCTACTAGCGGGAGAATCTACGAGCAGTACTTC
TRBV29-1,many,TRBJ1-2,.,CSVEGGQINYGYTF,TGCAGCGTTGAAGGGGGGCAGATTAACTATGGCTACACCTTC
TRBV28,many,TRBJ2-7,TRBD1,CASSGTGTARYEQYF,TGTGCCAGCAGTGGTACCGGGACAGCGCGATACGAGCAGTACTTC
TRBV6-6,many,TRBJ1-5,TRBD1,CASSYGTGEGQPQHF,TGTGCCAGCAGTTACGGGACAGGGGAGGGTCAGCCCCAGCATTTT
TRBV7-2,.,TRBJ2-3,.,CASSIGSWRRDPDTQYF,TGTGCCAGCAGCATAGGAAGCTGGCGTAGGGATCCAGATACGCAGTATTTT
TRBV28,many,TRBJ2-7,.,CASRLTGYEQYF,TGTGCCAGCAGACTTACAGGTTACGAGCAGTACTTC
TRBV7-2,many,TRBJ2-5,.,CASRGRQETQYF,TGTGCCAGCAGAGGACGGCAAGAGACCCAGTACTTC
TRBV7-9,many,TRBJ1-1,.,CASSLAEGTEAFF,TGTGCCAGCAGCTTGGCGGAAGGGACTGAAGCTTTCTTT
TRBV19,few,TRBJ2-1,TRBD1,CASNGQGANEQFF,TGTGCCAGTAACGGGCAGGGGGCGAATGAGCAGTTCTTC
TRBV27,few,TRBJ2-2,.,CASSPGTGYTGELFF,TGTGCCAGCAGTCCCGGGACTGGATACACCGGGGAGCTGTTTTTT
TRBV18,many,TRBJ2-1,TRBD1,CASSRDRYNEQFF,TGTGCCAGCTCACGGGACAGATACAATGAGCAGTTCTTC
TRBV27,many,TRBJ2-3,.,CASSLLQGTDTQYF,TGTGCCAGCAGTCTGCTCCAGGGAACAGATACGCAGTATTTT
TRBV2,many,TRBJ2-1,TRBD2,CASSDSGLAGNNEQFF,TGTGCCAGCAGTGATTCTGGACTAGCGGGAAACAATGAGCAGTTCTTC
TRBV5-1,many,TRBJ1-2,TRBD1,CASSLTGDVYGYTF,TGCGCCAGCAGCTTAACAGGGGACGTCTATGGCTACACCTTC
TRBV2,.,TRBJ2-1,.,CASSSWREANEQFF,TGTGCCAGCAGTTCTTGGCGGGAAGCGAATGAGCAGTTCTTC
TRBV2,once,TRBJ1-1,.,CASSESAGTIGTEAFF,TGTGCCAGCAGTGAATCCGCCGGGACAATTGGGACTGAAGCTTTCTTT
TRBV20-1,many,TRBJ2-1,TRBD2,CSATRLADGYNEQFF,TGCAGTGCTACCAGACTAGCGGATGGCTACAATGAGCAGTTCTTC